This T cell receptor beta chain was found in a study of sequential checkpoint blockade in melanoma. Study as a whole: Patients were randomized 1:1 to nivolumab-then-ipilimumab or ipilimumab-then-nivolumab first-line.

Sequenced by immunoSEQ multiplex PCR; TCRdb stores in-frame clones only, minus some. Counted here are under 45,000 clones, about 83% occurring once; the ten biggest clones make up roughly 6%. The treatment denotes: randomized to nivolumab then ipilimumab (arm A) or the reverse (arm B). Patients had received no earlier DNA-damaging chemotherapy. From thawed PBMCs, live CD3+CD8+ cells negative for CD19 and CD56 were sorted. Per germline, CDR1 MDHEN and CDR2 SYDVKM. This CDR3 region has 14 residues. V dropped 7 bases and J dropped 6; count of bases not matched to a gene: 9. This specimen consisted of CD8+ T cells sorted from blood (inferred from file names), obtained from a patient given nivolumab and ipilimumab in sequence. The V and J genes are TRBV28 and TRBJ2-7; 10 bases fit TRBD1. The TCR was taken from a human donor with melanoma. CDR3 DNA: TGTGCCAGCACCTCCGGACAGGGGGAACGCGAGCAGTACTTC. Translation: CASTSGQGEREQYF. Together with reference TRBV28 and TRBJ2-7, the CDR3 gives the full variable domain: DVKVTQSSRYLVKRTGEKVFLECVQDMDHENMFWYRQDPGLGLRLIYFSYDVKMKEKGDIPEGYSVSREKKERFSLILESASTNQTSMYLCASTSGQGEREQYFGPGTRLTVT.